This T cell receptor beta chain comes out of a study of blood T cell repertoires in COVID-19. Using immunoSEQ multiplex PCR, the repertoire was profiled, and TCRdb retains in-frame clones only, with some absent. The sample records a few hundred thousand clones, roughly 88% being singletons. The germline V gene has CDR1 SGHTA and CDR2 FQGNSA. The length of the CDR3 is 18 residues. Trimming cost V 5 bases and J 3 bases; bases outside gene matches: 16. Study members were between about 18 and 89 years old and lived in approximately 25 US regions. Recovery meant two consecutive negative NP/OP PCR tests, professional clearance, or resolved symptoms.

Sequencing used PBMCs or T cells enriched from blood (not recorded which). The TCR sequence derives from a woman between 50 and 59 years old who had recovered from COVID-19. The V gene is TRBV7-2, the J gene TRBJ1-2, with 9 bases fitting TRBD1. The CDR3 protein is CASSHARIGQGTDYGYTF. Here the CDR3 DNA reads TGTGCCAGCAGCCACGCCCGGATCGGACAGGGGACAGACTATGGCTACACCTTC.